This T cell receptor beta chain is drawn from a study of shared clonotypes between healthy human individuals. TCRdb's table, derived via immunoSEQ multiplex PCR, lists solely in-frame clones and lacks some. The sample holds a few million clones, roughly nine tenths seen once. The CDR3 runs 11 residues. Trimming removed 3 bases at V and 3 bases at J, with 6 bases between. Germline CDR1 is GTSNPN and CDR2 is SVGIG (reference sequence). Sequencing was done on a sample of naive CD4+ T cells sorted from blood. Documented subset: CD45RA+ positively selected. This TCR came from a man aged 18 to 30 in good health. This chain uses TRBV30 with TRBJ2-7; D not certain. Here the CDR3 reads CAWRQSYEQYF. The CDR3 nucleotides are TGTGCCTGGAGACAGAGCTACGAGCAGTACTTC.